This entry describes one T cell receptor beta chain. Its antigen is still unknown. These data are taken from a study of cytomegalovirus exposure and HLA in healthy donors. Study observations and caveats: The dataset shows that most TCR sequences were rare, while some public TCRs occurred in many donors. In an earlier analysis, most TCR beta V segments were productive about 90% or about 30% of the time. Analysis was performed later, and it showed HLA-associated TCR beta chains to be more clonally expanded than equally common others. With later analysis, a missense DCLRE1C variant became linked to TCR beta V- and J-gene trimming.

PCR amplification relied on 60 Vbeta primers (plus 13 Jbeta primers). Measured with immunoSEQ multiplex PCR; TCRdb has only the in-frame clones, and not every one. The sample consists of 150,000 to 200,000 clones, about four fifths of them appearing once. V was trimmed by 0 bases and J by 11 bases, leaving 13 bases between them. The CDR3 loop spans 13 amino acids. CDR1 and CDR2 (germline): SGHAT, FQNNGV. The source is a man between 18 and 35 years old in good health and CMV-seronegative. The J gene is TRBJ1-1, the V gene TRBV11-2; unclear D gene. The specimen was PBMCs. CDR3 sequence reads: CASSLDQTSGAFF. CDR3 sequence (DNA): TGTGCCAGCAGCTTAGATCAGACCTCCGGGGCTTTCTTT.